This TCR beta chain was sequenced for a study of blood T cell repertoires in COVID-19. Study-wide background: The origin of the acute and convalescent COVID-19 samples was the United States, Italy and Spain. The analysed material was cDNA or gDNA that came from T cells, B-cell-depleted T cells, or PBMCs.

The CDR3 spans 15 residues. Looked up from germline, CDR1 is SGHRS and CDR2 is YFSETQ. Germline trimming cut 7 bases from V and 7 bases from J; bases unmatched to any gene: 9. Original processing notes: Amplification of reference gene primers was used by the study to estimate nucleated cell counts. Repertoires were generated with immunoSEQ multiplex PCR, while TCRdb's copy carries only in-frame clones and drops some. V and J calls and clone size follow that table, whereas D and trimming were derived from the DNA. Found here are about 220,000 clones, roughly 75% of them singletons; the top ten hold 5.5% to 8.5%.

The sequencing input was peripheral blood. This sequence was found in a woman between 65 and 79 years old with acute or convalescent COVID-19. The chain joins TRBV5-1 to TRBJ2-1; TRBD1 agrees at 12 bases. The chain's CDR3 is CASGLPGQGANEQFF. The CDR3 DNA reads TGCGCCAGCGGCCTTCCGGGACAGGGGGCTAATGAGCAGTTCTTC.